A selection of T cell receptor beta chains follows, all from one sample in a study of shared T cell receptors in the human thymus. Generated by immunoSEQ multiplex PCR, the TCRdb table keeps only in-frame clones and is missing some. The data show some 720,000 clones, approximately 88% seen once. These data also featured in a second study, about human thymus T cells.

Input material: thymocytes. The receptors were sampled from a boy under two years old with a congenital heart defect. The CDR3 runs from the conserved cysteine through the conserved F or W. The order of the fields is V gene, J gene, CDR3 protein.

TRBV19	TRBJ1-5	CASSVNDGQLSNQPQHF
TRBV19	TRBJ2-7	CASRPVGTGTYEQYF
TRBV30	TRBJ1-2	CAWSVSRGKGNYGYTF
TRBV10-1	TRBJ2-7	CASSQSKEGYEQYF
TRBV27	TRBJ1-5	CASRKTGGGDQPQHF
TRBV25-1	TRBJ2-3	CASSDKGQGGTDTQYF
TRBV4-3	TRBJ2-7	CASSQRQTYEQYF
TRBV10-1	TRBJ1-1	CASSALRSPVLNTEAFF
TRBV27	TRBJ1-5	CASSPNHGNQPQHF
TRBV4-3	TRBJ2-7	CASSQDRDRGIYEQYF
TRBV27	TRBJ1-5	CASSLGPCTDRCSNQPQHF
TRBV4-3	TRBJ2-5	CASSQDMRRENRETQYF
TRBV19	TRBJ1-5	CASSAMRPLSPQHF
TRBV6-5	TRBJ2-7	CASSYLGLAGEQYF
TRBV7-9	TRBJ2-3	CASSRTESTDTQYF
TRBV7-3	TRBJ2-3	CASSLTGGLVDTQYF
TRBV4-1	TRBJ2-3	CASSRPFKGGGGDTQYF
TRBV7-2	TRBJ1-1	CASSLAVKGRMNTEAFF
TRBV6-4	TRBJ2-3	CASSESSGRAGGGDTQYF
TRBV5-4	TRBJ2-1	CASSPGGLVGEQFF
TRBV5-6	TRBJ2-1	CASSPGMRGEKGEQFF
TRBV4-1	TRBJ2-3	CASSLSGLNTDTQYF
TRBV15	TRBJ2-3	CATSRRASETKDTQYF
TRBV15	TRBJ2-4	CATSPRGAKNIQYF
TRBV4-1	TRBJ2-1	CASSQGLLAGGGESPYNEQFF
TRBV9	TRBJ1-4	CASSVGGGGEKLFF